This TCR beta chain appears in the sequencing data of a study of post-analysis software for immune sequencing data. Study overall: Relapsing-remitting, secondary progressive and progressive-relapsing multiple sclerosis courses were included.

This clonotype appeared a few times. Its antigen is still unknown. Study-level results: Same-batch preparations were strongly co-clustered by F measure. The study found significantly lower normalized Chao1 diversity in multiple sclerosis patients than in controls. Controls had lower frequencies than patients of five TRBV segments, which included TRBV5-6, TRBV5-1 and TRBV20-1.

This CDR3 comprises 14 residues. The J segment lost 2 bases and the V segment lost 8 bases, leaving 6 bases of the junction unmatched. Germline-derived CDR1 and CDR2 are SQVTM and ANQGSEA. Unique molecular identifiers featured in each of the TCR beta cDNA libraries. A single record per CDR3 protein comes from TCRdb applying MiXCR to the PCR reads. The table has about 500,000 distinct CDR3 sequences, around 40% seen once; the top ten hold around an eighth. Sequences were obtained from blood. The chain couples TRBV29-1 to TRBJ2-1; 10 bases align to TRBD2. The sequence was obtained from a girl under 18 with multiple sclerosis. This chain's CDR3 is CSSPGLAAYNEQFF. As DNA, the CDR3 is TGCAGCTCTCCCGGACTAGCGGCCTACAATGAGCAGTTCTTC.